A selection of T cell receptor beta chains follows, all from one sample in a study of human CD8 memory T cell subsets. Each CDR3 protein gets one entry in TCRdb, which reprocessed the 5' RACE reads and gives no DNA. The listing records 17,000 or so distinct CDR3 sequences. The sample consisted of CD8+ stem-like memory T cells (TSCM and TCM) sorted from PBMCs. Receptor source: a human donor in good health. CDR3s include the opening cysteine and the closing phenylalanine or tryptophan. Each record gives: J gene, clone size, V gene, CDR3 protein. Some rows mark clone size as missing; the rest say once, few, many or name a class of expanded clone.

j_gene: TRBJ2-5; abundance: -; v_gene: TRBV28; CDR3aa: CASSGAGQETQYF
j_gene: TRBJ2-1; abundance: -; v_gene: TRBV4-3; CDR3aa: CASSLLEAETESSYNEQFF
j_gene: TRBJ2-1; abundance: -; v_gene: TRBV24-1; CDR3aa: CATKSSGGANEQFF
j_gene: TRBJ1-3; abundance: -; v_gene: TRBV7-8; CDR3aa: CASSPQSSGNTIYF
j_gene: TRBJ1-1; abundance: -; v_gene: TRBV28; CDR3aa: CASSLGFEATTEAFF
j_gene: TRBJ2-7; abundance: -; v_gene: TRBV4-1; CDR3aa: CASSRVQGDEQYF
j_gene: TRBJ2-1; abundance: -; v_gene: TRBV7-9; CDR3aa: CASSLLAASSYNEQFF
j_gene: TRBJ2-7; abundance: -; v_gene: TRBV28; CDR3aa: CASSLDRVNDEQYF
j_gene: TRBJ2-1; abundance: medium-sized; v_gene: TRBV20-1; CDR3aa: CSARGLAGYFNEQFF
j_gene: TRBJ2-4; abundance: -; v_gene: TRBV7-8; CDR3aa: CASSPRTGLSSKNIQYF
j_gene: TRBJ2-2; abundance: -; v_gene: TRBV10-3; CDR3aa: CANHRDLPQTGELFF
j_gene: TRBJ2-7; abundance: -; v_gene: TRBV4-1; CDR3aa: CASSLDRGYYEQYF
j_gene: TRBJ2-2; abundance: -; v_gene: TRBV7-9; CDR3aa: CASSSTRQGPGELFF
j_gene: TRBJ2-1; abundance: -; v_gene: TRBV3-1; CDR3aa: CASSQDYPGGRGEQFF
j_gene: TRBJ2-7; abundance: -; v_gene: TRBV18; CDR3aa: CASSPGNKAYEQYF
j_gene: TRBJ2-4; abundance: -; v_gene: TRBV7-9; CDR3aa: CASSLGQNIQYF
j_gene: TRBJ1-3; abundance: medium-sized; v_gene: TRBV28; CDR3aa: CASSFISSGNTIYF
j_gene: TRBJ2-7; abundance: -; v_gene: TRBV28; CDR3aa: CASRGLREVYEQYF
j_gene: TRBJ1-5; abundance: -; v_gene: TRBV5-5; CDR3aa: CASSPQPIDRGNQPQHF
j_gene: TRBJ1-1; abundance: -; v_gene: TRBV7-9; CDR3aa: CASSTPLQWVNTEAFF
j_gene: TRBJ1-1; abundance: medium-sized; v_gene: TRBV29-1; CDR3aa: CSVEENTEAFF
j_gene: TRBJ2-7; abundance: -; v_gene: TRBV5-1; CDR3aa: CASSAHRGSLDEQYF
j_gene: TRBJ2-7; abundance: -; v_gene: TRBV28; CDR3aa: CASSPATSGAVYEQYF
j_gene: TRBJ2-1; abundance: -; v_gene: TRBV7-9; CDR3aa: CASSFQLAGDNEQFF
j_gene: TRBJ2-7; abundance: -; v_gene: TRBV19; CDR3aa: CASSTRDGPYEQYF
j_gene: TRBJ1-1; abundance: -; v_gene: TRBV13; CDR3aa: CASSEGTGLNTEAFF
j_gene: TRBJ2-2; abundance: -; v_gene: TRBV5-6; CDR3aa: CASSLEVTGELFF
j_gene: TRBJ2-4; abundance: -; v_gene: TRBV28; CDR3aa: CASSSRGTLAKNIQYF
j_gene: TRBJ1-2; abundance: -; v_gene: TRBV20-1; CDR3aa: CSALTRDKGNPGYTF
j_gene: TRBJ1-5; abundance: -; v_gene: TRBV4-1; CDR3aa: CASSQGDNSNQPQHF
j_gene: TRBJ1-5; abundance: -; v_gene: TRBV24-1; CDR3aa: CATSVGNQPQHF
j_gene: TRBJ2-7; abundance: -; v_gene: TRBV5-6; CDR3aa: CASSLVPYEQYF
j_gene: TRBJ1-2; abundance: -; v_gene: TRBV7-9; CDR3aa: CASSFLPRAYGYTF